A single sample gave rise to the 26 T cell receptor beta chains below, sequenced in a study of blood T cell repertoires in COVID-19. Sequencing was performed with immunoSEQ multiplex PCR; in TCRdb, only in-frame clones are kept and a portion is missing. The sample consists of 280,000 or so clones, approximately 88% of them appearing once. Source material: peripheral blood. The receptors shown here come from a man between 18 and 35 years old with active or convalescent COVID-19.

The CDR3 loop is CASRMTVAGETQYF. DNA of the CDR3: TGTGCCAGCAGGATGACAGTGGCAGGGGAGACCCAGTACTTC. V usage is TRBV2 and J usage is TRBJ2-5, with a possible D match to TRBD1 (5 bases). CDR1 and CDR2 (germline): SNHLY, FYNNEI. The germline V and J ends were trimmed by 6 bases and 5 bases, with 16 bases remaining between them. The CDR3 sequence is 14 residues long. Supplemented by reference TRBV2 and TRBJ2-5, the full variable domain reads EPEVTQTPSHQVTQMGQEVILRCVPISNHLYFYWYRQILGQKVEFLVSFYNNEISEKSEIFDDQFSVERPDGSNFTLKIRSTKLEDSAMYFCASRMTVAGETQYFGPGTRLLVL.

J is TRBJ2-7 and V is TRBV9, with D perhaps TRBD1 (6 bases). V was cut by 0 bases and J by 3 bases, with 10 bases left in between. The CDR3 spans 14 residues. Germline values: CDR1 SGDLS, CDR2 YYNGEE. In DNA, the CDR3 is TGTGCCAGCAGCGTAGATCAGGGGCACTACGAGCAGTACTTC. Residues: CASSVDQGHYEQYF.

The V gene is TRBV5-1, the J gene TRBJ2-7; TRBD2 agrees at 10 bases. This CDR3 comprises 15 residues. The germline V gene has CDR1 SGHRS and CDR2 YFSETQ. The ends lost 3 bases at V and 3 bases at J; junction bases unmatched: 6. CDR3 DNA: TGCGCCAGCAGCTCCTTCAGCGGGGGGGGCTACGAGCAGTACTTC. This sequence encodes CASSSFSGGGYEQYF.

V usage is TRBV5-1 and J usage is TRBJ2-1; TRBD1 aligns across 7 bases. From germline, CDR1 is SGHRS and CDR2 YFSETQ. The CDR3 consists of 16 residues. The V and J ends lost 7 bases and 5 bases, in that order; junction bases with no gene match: 15. This CDR3 reads CASRSSNPGGHNEQFF. CDR3 DNA sequence: TGCGCCAGCCGCTCGTCCAACCCAGGGGGTCACAATGAGCAGTTCTTC.

The chain combines TRBV3-1 (or the pseudogene TRBV3-2) with TRBJ1-6; possible D gene TRBD1, 6 bases. The CDR3 runs 13 residues. Germline CDR1 LGHDT, CDR2 YNNKEL (reference sequence). Between the trimmed V and J ends, which lost 6 bases and 9 bases, there was a span of 12 bases. The CDR3 loop reads CASSPTGTSPLHF. CDR3 in DNA: TGTGCCAGCAGTCCCACAGGGACTTCACCCCTCCACTTT.

The rearrangement uses TRBV9 and TRBJ2-3; 9 bases line up with TRBD1. Germline assignment: CDR1 SGDLS and CDR2 YYNGEE. The length of the CDR3 is 15 residues. V shed 2 bases, J shed 3 bases, and the junction held 4 bases outside the gene matches. CDR3 sequence (DNA): TGTGCCAGCAGCGTGGGACAGGGTTTTACAGATACGCAGTATTTT. This encodes CASSVGQGFTDTQYF.

The chain combines TRBV11-2 with TRBJ1-5; tentative D call: TRBD1 (6 bases). V gave up 2 bases and J gave up 4 bases, with 12 bases separating them. CDR1 and CDR2 (germline): SGHAT, FQNNGV. This CDR3 contains 15 residues. The CDR3 bases are TGTGCCAGCAGCTTAAGTGTGGGGGCTAATCAGCCCCAGCATTTT. It specifies CASSLSVGANQPQHF.

The J gene is TRBJ2-3, the V gene TRBV4-2, with 11 bases identical to TRBD2. Looked up from germline, CDR1 is LGHNA and CDR2 is YNFKEQ. The V and J ends lost 1 base and 0 bases, in that order; junction bases with no gene match: 6. The CDR3 totals 18 residues. CDR3 in amino acids: CASSQGSLAGGSTDTQYF. The CDR3, as DNA: TGTGCCAGCAGCCAAGGAAGCCTAGCGGGGGGCAGCACAGATACGCAGTATTTT.

The chain is built from TRBV5-6 and TRBJ2-1; 9 bases line up with TRBD1. Germline V CDR1 and CDR2: SGHDT, YYEEEE. V dropped 0 bases and J dropped 7; count of bases not matched to a gene: 5. This CDR3 comprises 15 residues. The CDR3 loop reads CASSLGAGQGNEQFF. CDR3 DNA sequence: TGTGCCAGCAGCTTGGGCGCGGGACAGGGTAATGAGCAGTTCTTC.

V and J are TRBV7-2 and TRBJ2-1, with TRBD2 matching 7 bases. The CDR3 length is 17 residues. CDR1 is SGHTA, CDR2 FQGNSA, per germline. Trimming removed 5 bases from V and 5 bases from J; junction bases left unmatched: 15. The CDR3 sequence is CASSPRLLTSTDNEQFF. CDR3 sequence (DNA): TGTGCCAGCAGCCCACGACTCCTGACTAGCACTGACAATGAGCAGTTCTTC.

About this clone itself: One end of the junction does not line up with germline, which may come from a read error. This CDR3 is CASSLDRRGNTIYF. The CDR3 nucleotides read TGTGCCAGCAGCCTAGACAGGAGAGGGAACACCATATATTTT. The V call is TRBV11-2, the J call TRBJ1-3; D may be TRBD1 (6 bases). The CDR3 is made up of 14 amino acids. Germline assignment: CDR1 SGHAT and CDR2 FQNNGV.

The sample holds a few counts of this clone. J is TRBJ2-3 and V is TRBV29-1, with D hard to call. V dropped 2 bases and J dropped 1 base, with 7 bases sitting between them. Germline CDR1 and CDR2: SQVTM and ANQGSEA. The CDR3 consists of 13 residues. In DNA, the CDR3 is TGCAGCGTTGAACTAGAGGGCACAGATACGCAGTATTTT. It specifies CSVELEGTDTQYF.

The rearrangement links TRBV10-3 to TRBJ1-1; D possibly corresponds to TRBD1 (6 bases). The CDR3 is 12 residues long. CDR1 and CDR2 (germline): ENHRY, SYGVKD. V was cut by 11 bases and J by 0 bases, with 10 bases left in between. CDR3 nucleotide sequence: TGTGCCGTGGGACATTTGAACACTGAAGCTTTCTTT. It yields the protein CAVGHLNTEAFF.

The chain joins TRBV6-2 or TRBV6-3 to TRBJ2-3, with 10 bases lining up with TRBD2. This CDR3 is built from 17 residues. Trimming cost V 2 bases and J 5 bases; bases outside gene matches: 10. CDR1 and CDR2 (germline): MNHEY, SVGEGT. The CDR3 region is CASSYQRGGRDEDTQYF. In DNA, the CDR3 is TGTGCCAGCAGTTACCAGCGGGGGGGGAGAGATGAAGATACGCAGTATTTT.

This clone showed up just a few times. This chain joins TRBV3-1 (or the pseudogene TRBV3-2) and TRBJ2-3; TRBD1 might be the D (5 bases). Trimming left V 3 bases short and J 2 bases short, with 12 bases between. The germline V gene has CDR1 LGHDT and CDR2 YNNKEL (reference sequence). The CDR3 totals 15 residues. CDR3 coding DNA: TGTGCCAGCAGCCATCCCGGACACCCCACAGATACGCAGTATTTT. Translating gives CASSHPGHPTDTQYF.

The V call is TRBV29-1, the J call TRBJ1-1; D is unclear. CDR1 SQVTM and CDR2 ANQGSEA come from the germline V gene. The CDR3 has 13 amino acids. V shed 7 bases and J shed 0 bases, with 12 bases lying between them. The CDR3 sequence: CSADRDMNTEAFF. The CDR3 DNA is TGCAGCGCGGACCGGGATATGAACACTGAAGCTTTCTTT.

The chain carries TRBV4-1 and TRBJ1-2; D uncertain. Germline V gene data show CDR1 as MGHRA and CDR2 as YSYEKL. Trimming took 1 base from V and 2 from J, leaving 17 bases between them. The CDR3 sequence is 17 residues long. The CDR3 DNA reads as TGCGCCAGCAGCCAAGTAATATTTCGTGAGGTAAACTATGGCTACACCTTC. Protein: CASSQVIFREVNYGYTF.

V usage is TRBV5-1 and J usage is TRBJ1-1; unclear D gene. There are 16 residues in the CDR3. V dropped 3 bases and J dropped 3 bases, with 18 bases sitting between them. In germline, CDR1 is SGHRS, CDR2 YFSETQ. This chain's CDR3 is CASSYQLGRRDTEAFF. CDR3 bases: TGCGCCAGCAGCTACCAGTTGGGCAGGAGGGACACTGAAGCTTTCTTT.

This rearrangement joins TRBV4-1 to TRBJ2-4; tentative D call: TRBD1 (5 bases). In germline, CDR1 is MGHRA, CDR2 YSYEKL. Trimming pared 0 bases from V and 3 bases from J, leaving 18 bases between. This CDR3 contains 18 residues. The DNA for the CDR3 is TGCGCCAGCAGCCAAGATAGTTTCTGGGGCGGTGGCAAAAACATTCAGTACTTC. Its protein product is CASSQDSFWGGGKNIQYF.

The V and J genes are TRBV5-5 and TRBJ2-7; a possible D gene is TRBD1 (5 bases). The CDR3 length is 14 residues. Germline V gene lookup returns CDR1 SGHKS and CDR2 YYEKEE (reference sequence). V gave up 4 bases and J gave up 2 bases, with 13 bases separating them. CDR3 coding DNA: TGTGCCAGCAGCCTGACAGAGCTAACCTACGAGCAGTACTTC. It specifies CASSLTELTYEQYF.

The chain is built from TRBV12-5 and TRBJ2-5; TRBD1 is a possible D gene (6 bases). Trimming removed 0 bases from V and 5 bases from J, with 16 bases in between. The germline CDR1 and CDR2 sequences are LGHNT and FRNRAP. CDR3 length equals 16 residues. The DNA for the CDR3 is TGTGCTAGTGGTTTGGTACTGGGTGGGGGCGCCGAGACCCAGTACTTC. Amino acid sequence: CASGLVLGGGAETQYF. The full variable domain, completed using reference TRBV12-5 and TRBJ2-5, is DARVTQTPRHKVTEMGQEVTMRCQPILGHNTVFWYRQTMMQGLELLAYFRNRAPLDDSGMPKDRFSAEMPDATLATLKIQPSEPRDSAVYFCASGLVLGGGAETQYFGPGTRLLVL.

The chain combines TRBV7-2 with TRBJ2-7; TRBD2 agrees at 11 bases. This CDR3 has 16 residues. Germline V gives CDR1 SGHTA, CDR2 FQGNSA. V dropped 5 bases and J dropped 2; count of bases not matched to a gene: 8. The CDR3 region is CASSPRVAGGPYEQYF. The CDR3 DNA follows: TGTGCCAGCAGCCCGAGGGTAGCGGGGGGGCCCTACGAGCAGTACTTC.

The J gene is TRBJ1-6, the V gene TRBV23-1; D is unclear. Being an ORF, TRBV23-1 has a function that is uncertain. Trimming pared 4 bases from V and 7 bases from J, leaving 8 bases between. CDR3 size: 13 residues. Written as DNA, the CDR3 is TGCGCCAGCAGTCCGGTGATGAATTCACCCCTCCACTTT. It codes for CASSPVMNSPLHF.

This clone was recorded only once. The chain links TRBV7-2 to TRBJ2-7; the match to TRBD1 covers 7 bases. The CDR3 covers 13 residues. After removal of 0 bases from V and 5 bases from J, the junction contained 1 base not matched to a gene. Germline V gives CDR1 SGHTA, CDR2 FQGNSA. In DNA, the CDR3 is TGTGCCAGCAGCTTAGCGCAGGGGGACGAGCAGTACTTC. The encoded protein is CASSLAQGDEQYF.

This chain links TRBV13 with TRBJ2-1; TRBD2 matches at 7 bases. Germline-derived CDR1 and CDR2 are PRHDT and FYEKMQ (reference sequence). The CDR3 is made up of 16 amino acids. J was trimmed by 0 bases and V by 5 bases; bases with no gene match: 7. The CDR3 sequence is CASSLGTTNSYNEQFF. CDR3 DNA sequence: TGTGCCAGCAGCCTTGGGACTACGAACTCCTACAATGAGCAGTTCTTC.

The chain joins TRBV28 to TRBJ2-7; 10 bases align to TRBD1. V lost 8 bases and J lost 5; bases outside the gene matches: 12. Germline V gives CDR1 MDHEN, CDR2 SYDVKM. The CDR3 extends over 15 amino acids. CDR3 DNA sequence: TGTGCCAGCTCGTCGGGGACAGGGGAATTGGACGAGCAGTACTTC. Protein sequence: CASSSGTGELDEQYF.